The 2 T cell receptor beta chains below all came from one sample that was sequenced in a study of CD8 T cells in ankylosing spondylitis. Study results and caveats: Ankylosing spondylitis blood appeared to carry a characteristic TCR beta motif of roughly 8 highly homologous variants.

These receptors are not linked to any known antigen. From the 5' RACE reads, TCRdb called clonotypes with MiXCR, one entry per CDR3 protein. The sample has about 330,000 distinct CDR3 sequences; 7.5% to 9% are singletons. Sequencing was performed on blood, either unsorted or a sorted T cell fraction (not recorded which). These receptors all come from a male donor with ankylosing spondylitis.

This clonotype appeared a few times. The chain recombines TRBV5-1 with TRBJ2-3, with D hard to call. The CDR3 contains 14 residues. Trimming cost V 0 bases and J 4 bases, with 9 bases left between them. In germline, CDR1 is SGHRS, CDR2 YFSETQ. The CDR3 DNA reads as TGCGCCAGCAGCTTGGTGGTCGATTCAGATACGCAGTATTTT. It specifies CASSLVVDSDTQYF.

This clonotype was recorded many times. The chain joins TRBV12-3 or TRBV12-4 to TRBJ2-5; no clear D. The CDR3 extends over 10 amino acids. V was pared by 4 bases and J by 4 bases, with 1 base between. CDR3 DNA sequence: TGTGCCAGCAGTTCAGAGACCCAGTACTTC. It translates to CASSSETQYF.